Listed here are 5 T cell receptor beta chains from one sample, sequenced in a study of T and B cells in COVID-19 patients. TRB was amplified from roughly 250-500 ng of blood genomic DNA. BIOMED2 TRB-A/B primer pools were used in multiplex TRB PCR. TCRdb recomputed calls from the multiplex PCR reads with MiXCR, one row per CDR3 protein. Of about 23,000 distinct CDR3 sequences detected, under 30% appear once; the ten largest clones hold 2.5% to 3.5%. Sequencing was performed on blood. The receptor source for this set is a human donor who had recovered from COVID-19.

This clonotype was found a few times. The rearrangement joins TRBV19 to TRBJ1-6, with D unclear. The CDR3 is made up of 16 amino acids. The V end was cut by 2 bases, the J end by 5 bases, with 13 bases between. Germline values: CDR1 LNHDA, CDR2 SQIVND (reference sequence). The CDR3 DNA sequence: TGTGCCAGTAGTATAACCCCGCCGGGGAATAATTCACCCCTCCACTTT. Amino acids: CASSITPPGNNSPLHF. The full variable domain, in which reference TRBV19 and TRBJ1-6 provide the parts outside the CDR3, is DGGITQSPKYLFRKEGQNVTLSCEQNLNHDAMYWYRQDPGQGLRLIYYSQIVNDFQKGDIAEGYSVSREKKESFPLTVTSAQKNPTAFYLCASSITPPGNNSPLHFGNGTRLTVT.

With regard to this clonotype: This may come from a read error, since a much larger clone is one base off. V and J are TRBV5-6 and TRBJ2-7, with 7 bases fitting TRBD2. The J segment lost 7 bases and the V segment lost 0 bases, leaving 7 bases of the junction unmatched. The CDR3 runs 14 residues. From germline, CDR1 is SGHDT and CDR2 YYEEEE. CDR3 sequence (DNA): TGTGCCAGCAGCTTGGGACTAGCTCGTCGTGAGCAGTACTTC. Its protein product is CASSLGLARREQYF. Full variable domain (remainder filled in from reference TRBV5-6 and TRBJ2-7): DAGVTQSPTHLIKTRGQQVTLRCSPKSGHDTVSWYQQALGQGPQFIFQYYEEEERQRGNFPDRFSGHQFPNYSSELNVNALLLGDSALYLCASSLGLARREQYFGPGTRLTVT.

The sample holds a few counts of this clonotype. The chain links TRBV10-3 to TRBJ1-6, with 7 bases fitting TRBD1. This CDR3 has 14 residues. With 4 bases clipped from V and 6 bases from J, the junction kept 3 bases outside the gene matches. CDR1 is ENHRY and CDR2 is SYGVKD in the germline V gene. The CDR3 DNA reads TGTGCCATCAGTGCGGCAGGGGGTAATTCACCCCTCCACTTT. It codes for CAISAAGGNSPLHF.

By its share, this clonotype is medium-sized. This chain uses TRBV27 with TRBJ2-7; the D gene could be TRBD1 or TRBD2 (5 bases each). The germline CDR1 and CDR2 sequences are MNHEY and SMNVEV (reference sequence). This CDR3 has 14 residues. V was clipped by 5 bases and J by 3 bases, with 14 bases between them. The CDR3 DNA reads as TGTGCCAGCAGTCCATACCCAGGGAGCTACGAGCAGTACTTC. As protein: CASSPYPGSYEQYF.

J is TRBJ1-1 and V is TRBV15; D gene ambiguous. V shed 0 bases and J shed 3 bases, with 8 bases lying between them. Germline CDR1 and CDR2: LNHNV and YYDKDF (reference sequence). The CDR3 loop spans 14 amino acids. The CDR3 bases are TGTGCCACCAGCAGAGATCGGGGATACACTGAAGCTTTCTTT. Encoded protein: CATSRDRGYTEAFF.